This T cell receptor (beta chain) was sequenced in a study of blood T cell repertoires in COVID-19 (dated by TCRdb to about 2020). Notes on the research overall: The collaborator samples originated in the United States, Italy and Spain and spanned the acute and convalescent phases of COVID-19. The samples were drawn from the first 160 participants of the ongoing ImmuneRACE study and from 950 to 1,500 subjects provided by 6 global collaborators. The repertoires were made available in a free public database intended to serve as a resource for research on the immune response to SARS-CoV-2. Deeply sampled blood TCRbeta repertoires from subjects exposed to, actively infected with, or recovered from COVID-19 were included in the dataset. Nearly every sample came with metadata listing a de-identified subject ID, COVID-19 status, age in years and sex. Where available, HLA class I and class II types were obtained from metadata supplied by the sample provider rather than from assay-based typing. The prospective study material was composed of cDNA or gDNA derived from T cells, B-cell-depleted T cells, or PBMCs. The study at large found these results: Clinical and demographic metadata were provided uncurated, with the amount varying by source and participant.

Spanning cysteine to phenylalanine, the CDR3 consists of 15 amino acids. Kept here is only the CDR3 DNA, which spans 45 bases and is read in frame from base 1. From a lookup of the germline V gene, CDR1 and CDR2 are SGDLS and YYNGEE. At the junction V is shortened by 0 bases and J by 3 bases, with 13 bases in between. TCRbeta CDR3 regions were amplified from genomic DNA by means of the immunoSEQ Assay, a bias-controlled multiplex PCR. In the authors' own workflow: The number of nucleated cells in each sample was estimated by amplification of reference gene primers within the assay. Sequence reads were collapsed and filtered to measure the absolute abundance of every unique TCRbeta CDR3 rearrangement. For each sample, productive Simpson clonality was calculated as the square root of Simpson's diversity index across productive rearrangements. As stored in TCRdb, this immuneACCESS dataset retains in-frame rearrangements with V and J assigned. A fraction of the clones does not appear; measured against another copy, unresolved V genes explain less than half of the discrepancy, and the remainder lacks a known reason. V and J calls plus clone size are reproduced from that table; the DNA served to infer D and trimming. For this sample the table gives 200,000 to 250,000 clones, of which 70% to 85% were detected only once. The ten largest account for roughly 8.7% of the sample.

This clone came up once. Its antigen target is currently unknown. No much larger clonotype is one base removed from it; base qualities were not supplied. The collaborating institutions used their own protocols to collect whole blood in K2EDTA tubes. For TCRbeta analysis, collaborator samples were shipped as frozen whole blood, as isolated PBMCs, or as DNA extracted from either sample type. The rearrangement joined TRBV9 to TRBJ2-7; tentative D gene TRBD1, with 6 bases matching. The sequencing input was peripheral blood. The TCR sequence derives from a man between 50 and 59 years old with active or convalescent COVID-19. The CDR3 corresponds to CASSVGPDRDYEQYF. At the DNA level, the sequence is TGTGCCAGCAGCGTAGGCCCGGACAGAGACTACGAGCAGTACTTC.